What follows are 7 T cell receptor beta chains derived from one specimen sequenced in a study of lymphopenia after photon versus proton radiotherapy. Using immunoSEQ multiplex PCR, the repertoire was profiled, and TCRdb retains in-frame clones only, with some absent. The sample includes tens of thousands of clones, approximately 92% of them seen just once. The sample was peripheral blood, taken from a patient treated with proton-based radiotherapy. The receptor set was obtained from a woman between 70 and 85 years old with pancreatic cancer. Some clones in this sample may be carry-over from other donors' samples.

The rearrangement links TRBV7-2 to TRBJ1-5, with 7 bases matching TRBD1. J was trimmed by 5 bases and V by 1 base; bases with no gene match: 2. Germline V gene lookup returns CDR1 SGHTA and CDR2 FQGNSA. The CDR3 loop spans 14 amino acids. CDR3 in DNA: TGTGCCAGCAGCTTAGGCCAGGGGGATCAGCCCCAGCATTTT. Its translation: CASSLGQGDQPQHF.

This clone was seen only once. This chain connects TRBV4-3 to TRBJ2-3; D ambiguous. The V gene lost 2 bases and the J gene lost 6 bases, with 12 bases spanning the gap. Germline assignment: CDR1 LGHNA and CDR2 YSLEER. The CDR3 contains 14 residues. The DNA for the CDR3 is TGCGCCAGCAGCCAACACCTAGGTACCGATACGCAGTATTTT. This sequence encodes CASSQHLGTDTQYF.

This clone was found once. This chain uses TRBV2 with TRBJ1-4, with D possibly being TRBD1 (6 bases). Trimming removed 6 bases from V and 5 bases from J, with 22 bases in between. Looked up from germline, CDR1 is SNHLY and CDR2 is FYNNEI. This CDR3 comprises 17 residues. The CDR3 spells CASSGLEVQGLNEKLFF. The DNA for the CDR3 is TGTGCCAGCAGCGGCTTGGAAGTACAGGGACTAAATGAAAAACTGTTTTTT.

The CDR3 coding sequence is TGCGCCAGCAGCCGAGATAGGGGGTTCGAGACCCAGTACTTC. Translation: CASSRDRGFETQYF. This chain joins TRBV4-1 and TRBJ2-5, with D possibly matching TRBD1 (6 bases). The length of the CDR3 is 14 residues. Germline V gene lookup returns CDR1 MGHRA and CDR2 YSYEKL. Trimming took 4 bases from V and 5 from J, leaving 14 bases between them.

The chain carries TRBV4-3 and TRBJ1-2; 7 nucleotides align to TRBD1. V shed 1 base, J shed 5 bases, and the junction held 7 bases outside the gene matches. The CDR3 runs to 15 residues. Germline CDR1 is LGHNA and CDR2 is YSLEER. The DNA for the CDR3 is TGCGCCAGCAGCCAAGCTGTCCAGGGGGGTTATGGCTACACCTTC. Its translation: CASSQAVQGGYGYTF.

The rearrangement links TRBV5-5 to TRBJ1-2; D gene unclear. Germline V gene sequence: CDR1 SGHKS, CDR2 YYEKEE (reference sequence). The CDR3 contains 14 residues. Trimming stripped 2 bases from V and 7 bases from J, with 15 bases between. The CDR3 here is CASSFMLDSGGYTF. CDR3 bases: TGTGCCAGCAGCTTTATGCTGGATTCTGGTGGCTACACCTTC.

The chain joins TRBV2 to TRBJ2-7; TRBD2 matches at 11 bases. CDR1 is SNHLY, CDR2 FYNNEI, per germline. The CDR3 extends over 15 amino acids. The V segment lost 5 bases and the J segment 2 bases; nucleotides outside the gene matches: 5. Here the CDR3 DNA reads TGTGCCAGCAGTCCAACTAGCGGGGGTCCCTACGAGCAGTACTTC. It yields the protein CASSPTSGGPYEQYF.